This T cell receptor (beta chain) was sequenced in a study of T cell responses to AZD1222 COVID-19 vaccine. In germline, CDR1 is SGHNT, CDR2 YYREEE (reference sequence). This CDR3 is built from 15 residues. Unmatched junction bases numbered 8, after V lost 4 bases and J lost 7 bases. Clones were sequenced by immunoSEQ multiplex PCR, and TCRdb holds only the in-frame ones, with some missing. Found here are tens of thousands of clones, about 90% of them singletons; the top ten hold roughly 2.8%. Study-level points and caveats: Vaccine-associated CD4 TCRs ranged over spike, dominating at 160-218 and 743-854. Without day 14 samples, only post-peak T cell repertoires were studied.

Turning to this clone: Its specificity is not known.

This TCR was sampled from an adult in good health. The chain recombines TRBV5-4 with TRBJ1-6, with TRBD1 identical over 7 bases. The sequenced sample was peripheral blood, obtained on day 0 of MenACWY control vaccination. CDR3 DNA sequence: TGTGCCAGCAGCCTGCCGGGACAGACGAATTCACCCCTCCACTTT. This sequence encodes CASSLPGQTNSPLHF.